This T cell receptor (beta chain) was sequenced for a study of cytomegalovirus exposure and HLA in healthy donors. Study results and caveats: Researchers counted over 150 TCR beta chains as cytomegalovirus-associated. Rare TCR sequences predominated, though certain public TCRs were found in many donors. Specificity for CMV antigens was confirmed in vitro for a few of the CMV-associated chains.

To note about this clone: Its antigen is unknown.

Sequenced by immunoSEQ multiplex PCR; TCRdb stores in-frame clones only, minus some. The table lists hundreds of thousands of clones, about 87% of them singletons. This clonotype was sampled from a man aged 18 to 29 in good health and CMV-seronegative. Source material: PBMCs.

CDR3 DNA: TGTGCCAGCAGGCCTTTTATACTTTCGACTAGCACAGATACGCAGTATTTT. Translation gives CASRPFILSTSTDTQYF. This sequence joins TRBV11-2 and TRBJ2-3, with D unresolved. CDR3 length: 17 amino acids. In germline, CDR1 is SGHAT, CDR2 FQNNGV. V lost 6 bases and J lost 0, with 19 bases in between.